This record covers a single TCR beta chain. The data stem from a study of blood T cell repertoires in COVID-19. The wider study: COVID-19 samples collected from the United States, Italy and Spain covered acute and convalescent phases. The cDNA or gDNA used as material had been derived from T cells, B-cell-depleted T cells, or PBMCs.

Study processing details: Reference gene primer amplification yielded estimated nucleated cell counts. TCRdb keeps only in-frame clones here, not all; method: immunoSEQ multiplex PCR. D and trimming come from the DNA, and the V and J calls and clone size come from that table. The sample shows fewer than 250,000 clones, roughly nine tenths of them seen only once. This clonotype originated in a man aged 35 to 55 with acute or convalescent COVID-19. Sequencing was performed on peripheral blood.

CDR3 DNA sequence: TGTGCCAGCATATCATACTCACGCTCCTACGAGCAGTACTTC. It translates to CASISYSRSYEQYF. The chain recombines TRBV2 with TRBJ2-7; no clear D. Germline assignment: CDR1 SNHLY and CDR2 FYNNEI. Trimming left V 7 bases short and J 0 bases short, with 13 bases between. This CDR3 has 14 residues.